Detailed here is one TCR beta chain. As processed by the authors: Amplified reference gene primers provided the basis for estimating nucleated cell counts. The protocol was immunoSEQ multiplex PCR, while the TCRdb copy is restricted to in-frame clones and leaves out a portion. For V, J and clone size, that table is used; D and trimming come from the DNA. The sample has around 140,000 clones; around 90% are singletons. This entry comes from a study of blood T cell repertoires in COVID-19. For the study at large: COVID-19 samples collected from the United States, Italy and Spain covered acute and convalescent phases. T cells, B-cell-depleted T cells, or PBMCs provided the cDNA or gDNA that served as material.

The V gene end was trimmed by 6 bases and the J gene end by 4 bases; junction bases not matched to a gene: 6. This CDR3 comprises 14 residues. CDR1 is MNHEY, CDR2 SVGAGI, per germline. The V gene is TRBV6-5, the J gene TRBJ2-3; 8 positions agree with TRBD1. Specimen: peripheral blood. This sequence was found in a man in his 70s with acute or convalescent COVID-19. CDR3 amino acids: CASRIMTGADTQYF. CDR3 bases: TGTGCCAGCAGGATTATGACAGGGGCAGATACGCAGTATTTT.